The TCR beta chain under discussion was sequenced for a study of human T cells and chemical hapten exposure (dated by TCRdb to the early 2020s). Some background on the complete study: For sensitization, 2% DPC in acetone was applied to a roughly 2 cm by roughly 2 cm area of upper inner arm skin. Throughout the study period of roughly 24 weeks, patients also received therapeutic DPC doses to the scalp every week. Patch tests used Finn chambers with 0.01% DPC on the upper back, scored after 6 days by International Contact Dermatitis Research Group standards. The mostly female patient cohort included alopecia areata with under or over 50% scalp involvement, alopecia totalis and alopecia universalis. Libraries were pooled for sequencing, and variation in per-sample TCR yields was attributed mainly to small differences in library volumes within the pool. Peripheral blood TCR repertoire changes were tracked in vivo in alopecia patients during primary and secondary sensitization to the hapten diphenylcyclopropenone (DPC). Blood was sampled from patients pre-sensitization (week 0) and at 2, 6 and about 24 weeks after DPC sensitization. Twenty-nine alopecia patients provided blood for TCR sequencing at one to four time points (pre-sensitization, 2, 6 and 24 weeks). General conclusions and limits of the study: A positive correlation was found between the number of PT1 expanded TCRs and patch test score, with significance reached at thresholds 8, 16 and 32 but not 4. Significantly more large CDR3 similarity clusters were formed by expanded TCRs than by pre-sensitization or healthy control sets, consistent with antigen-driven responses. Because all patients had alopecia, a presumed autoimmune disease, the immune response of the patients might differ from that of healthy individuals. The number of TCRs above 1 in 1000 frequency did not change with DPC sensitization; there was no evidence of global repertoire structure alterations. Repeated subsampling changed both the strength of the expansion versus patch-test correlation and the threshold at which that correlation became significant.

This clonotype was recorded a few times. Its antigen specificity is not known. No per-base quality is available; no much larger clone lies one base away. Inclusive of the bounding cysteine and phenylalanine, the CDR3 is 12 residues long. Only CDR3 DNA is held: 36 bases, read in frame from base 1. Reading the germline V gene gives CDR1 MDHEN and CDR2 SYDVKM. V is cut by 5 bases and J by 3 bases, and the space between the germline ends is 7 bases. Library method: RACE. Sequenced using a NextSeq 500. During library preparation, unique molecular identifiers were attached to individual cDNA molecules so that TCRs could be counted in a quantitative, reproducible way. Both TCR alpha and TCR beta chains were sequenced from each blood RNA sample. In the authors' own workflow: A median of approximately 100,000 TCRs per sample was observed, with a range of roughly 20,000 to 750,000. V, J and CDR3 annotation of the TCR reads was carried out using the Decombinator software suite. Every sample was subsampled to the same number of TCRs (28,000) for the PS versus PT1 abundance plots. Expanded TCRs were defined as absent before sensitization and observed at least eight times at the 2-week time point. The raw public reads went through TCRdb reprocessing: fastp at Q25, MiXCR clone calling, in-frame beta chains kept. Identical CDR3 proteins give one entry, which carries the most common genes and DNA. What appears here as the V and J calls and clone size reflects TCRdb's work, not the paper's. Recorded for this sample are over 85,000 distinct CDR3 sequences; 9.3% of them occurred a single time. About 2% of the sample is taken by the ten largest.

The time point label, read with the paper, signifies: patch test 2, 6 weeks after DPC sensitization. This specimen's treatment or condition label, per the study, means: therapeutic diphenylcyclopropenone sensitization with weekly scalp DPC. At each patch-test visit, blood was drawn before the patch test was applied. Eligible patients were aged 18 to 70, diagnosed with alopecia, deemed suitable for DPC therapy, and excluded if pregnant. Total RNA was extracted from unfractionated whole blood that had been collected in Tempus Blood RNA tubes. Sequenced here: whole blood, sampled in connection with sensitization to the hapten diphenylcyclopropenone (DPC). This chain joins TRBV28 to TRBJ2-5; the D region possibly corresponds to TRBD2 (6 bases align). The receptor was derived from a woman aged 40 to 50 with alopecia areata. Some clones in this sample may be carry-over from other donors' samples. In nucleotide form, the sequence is TGTGCCAGCAGTGGGGGGAAAGAGACCCAGTACTTC. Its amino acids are CASSGGKETQYF.